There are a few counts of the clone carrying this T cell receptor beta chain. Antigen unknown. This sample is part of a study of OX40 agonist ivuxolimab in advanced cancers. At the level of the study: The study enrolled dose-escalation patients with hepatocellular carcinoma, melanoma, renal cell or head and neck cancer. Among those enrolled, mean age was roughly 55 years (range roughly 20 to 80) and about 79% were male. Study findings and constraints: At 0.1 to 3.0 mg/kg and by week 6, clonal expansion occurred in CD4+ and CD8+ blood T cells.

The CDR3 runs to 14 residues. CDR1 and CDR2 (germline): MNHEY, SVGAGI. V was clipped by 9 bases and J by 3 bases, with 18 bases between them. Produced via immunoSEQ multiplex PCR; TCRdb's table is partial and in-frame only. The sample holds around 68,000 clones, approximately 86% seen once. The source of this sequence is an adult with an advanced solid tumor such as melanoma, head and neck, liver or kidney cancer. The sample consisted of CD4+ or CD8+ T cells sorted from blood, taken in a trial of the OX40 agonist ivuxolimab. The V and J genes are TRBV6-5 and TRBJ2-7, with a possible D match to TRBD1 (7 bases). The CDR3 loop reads CASSSRDRHYEQYF. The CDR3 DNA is TGTGCCAGTTCGTCGCGGGACAGACACTACGAGCAGTACTTC.